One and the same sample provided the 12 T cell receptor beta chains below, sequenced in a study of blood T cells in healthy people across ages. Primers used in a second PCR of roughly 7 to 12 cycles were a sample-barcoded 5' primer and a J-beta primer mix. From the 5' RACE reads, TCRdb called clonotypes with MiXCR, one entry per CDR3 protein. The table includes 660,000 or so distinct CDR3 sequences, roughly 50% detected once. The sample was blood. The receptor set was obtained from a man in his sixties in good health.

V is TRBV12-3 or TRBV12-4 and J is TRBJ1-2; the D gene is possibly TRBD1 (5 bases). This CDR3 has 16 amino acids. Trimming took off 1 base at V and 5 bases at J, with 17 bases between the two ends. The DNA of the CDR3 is TGTGCCAGCAGTTTAGGGAGGGACGGTCGAGGGTATGGCTACACCTTC. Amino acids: CASSLGRDGRGYGYTF.

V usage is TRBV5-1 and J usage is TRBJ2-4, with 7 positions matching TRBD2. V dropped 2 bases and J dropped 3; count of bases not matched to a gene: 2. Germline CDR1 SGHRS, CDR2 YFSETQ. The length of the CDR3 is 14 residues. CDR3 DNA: TGCGCCAGCAGCTTCGGGGGGAACAAAAACATTCAGTACTTC. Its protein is CASSFGGNKNIQYF.

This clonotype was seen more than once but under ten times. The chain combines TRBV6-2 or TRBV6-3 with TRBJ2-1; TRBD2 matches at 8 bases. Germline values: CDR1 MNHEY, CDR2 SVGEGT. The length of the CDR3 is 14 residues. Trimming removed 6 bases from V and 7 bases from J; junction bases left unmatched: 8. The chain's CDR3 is CASRRGGLLNEQFF. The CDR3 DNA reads TGTGCCAGCAGACGGGGGGGGCTCTTAAATGAGCAGTTCTTC.

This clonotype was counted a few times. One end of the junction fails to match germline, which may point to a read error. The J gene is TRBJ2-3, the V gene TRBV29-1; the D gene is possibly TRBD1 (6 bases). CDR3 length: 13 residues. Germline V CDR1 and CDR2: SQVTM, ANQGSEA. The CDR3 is CSVEMDSTGTQYF. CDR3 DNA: TGCAGCGTTGAAATGGACAGCACAGGTACGCAGTATTTT.

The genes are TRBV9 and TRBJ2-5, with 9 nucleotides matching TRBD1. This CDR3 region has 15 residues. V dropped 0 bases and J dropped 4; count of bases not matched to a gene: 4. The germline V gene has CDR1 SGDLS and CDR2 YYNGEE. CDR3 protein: CASSVAQGAGETQYF. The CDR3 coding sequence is TGTGCCAGCAGCGTAGCACAGGGGGCAGGAGAGACCCAGTACTTC.

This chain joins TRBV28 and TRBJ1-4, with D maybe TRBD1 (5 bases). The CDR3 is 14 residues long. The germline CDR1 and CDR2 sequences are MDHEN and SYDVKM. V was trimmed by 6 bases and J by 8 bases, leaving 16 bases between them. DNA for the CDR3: TGTGCCAGCAGCTCGGGGGACCGTGGGGAAAAACTGTTTTTT. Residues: CASSSGDRGEKLFF.

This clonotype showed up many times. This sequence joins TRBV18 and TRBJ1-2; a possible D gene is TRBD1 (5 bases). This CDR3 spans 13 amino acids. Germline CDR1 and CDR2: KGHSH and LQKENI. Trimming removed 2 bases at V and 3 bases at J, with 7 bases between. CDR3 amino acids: CASSPGTDYGYTF. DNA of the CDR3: TGTGCCAGCTCACCAGGGACGGACTATGGCTACACCTTC.

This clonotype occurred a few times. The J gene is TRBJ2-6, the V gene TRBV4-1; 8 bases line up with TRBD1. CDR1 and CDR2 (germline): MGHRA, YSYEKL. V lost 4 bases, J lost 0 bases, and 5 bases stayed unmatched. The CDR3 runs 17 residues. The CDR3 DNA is TGCGCCAGCAGCCGGACAGGGACCTCCTCTGGGGCCAACGTCCTGACTTTC. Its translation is CASSRTGTSSGANVLTF.

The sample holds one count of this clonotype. The CDR3 DNA sequence: TGTGCCACTCGGTTCAGGGGCAGGGACGCAGATACGCAGTATTTT. It translates to CATRFRGRDADTQYF. V usage is TRBV10-3 and J usage is TRBJ2-3; the D gene is possibly TRBD1 (6 bases). Trimming cost V 10 bases and J 4 bases, with 21 bases left between them. This CDR3 has 15 residues. Germline V lookup: CDR1 ENHRY, CDR2 SYGVKD.

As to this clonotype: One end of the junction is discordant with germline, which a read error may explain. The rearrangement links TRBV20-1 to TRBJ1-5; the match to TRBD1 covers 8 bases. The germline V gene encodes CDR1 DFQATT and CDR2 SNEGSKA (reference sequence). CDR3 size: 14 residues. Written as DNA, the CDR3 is TGCAGTACTAGGACAGGGCTGAGCAATCAGCCCCAGCATTTT. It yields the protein CSTRTGLSNQPQHF.

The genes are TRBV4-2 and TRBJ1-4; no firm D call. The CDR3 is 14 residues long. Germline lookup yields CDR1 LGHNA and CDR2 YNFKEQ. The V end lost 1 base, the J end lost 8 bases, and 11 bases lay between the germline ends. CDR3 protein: CASSQARGREKLFF. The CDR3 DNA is TGTGCCAGCAGCCAAGCCCGGGGTCGGGAAAAACTGTTTTTT.

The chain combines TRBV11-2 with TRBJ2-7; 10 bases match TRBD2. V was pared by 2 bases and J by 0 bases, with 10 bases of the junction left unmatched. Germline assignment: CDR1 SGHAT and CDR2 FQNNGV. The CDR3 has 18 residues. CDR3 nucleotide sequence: TGTGCCAGCAGCTTATCGCCCGGACTAGCGGTTAACTCCTACGAGCAGTACTTC. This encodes CASSLSPGLAVNSYEQYF.